The rows below give T cell receptor beta chains drawn from one sample of a study of identical twins. Via MiXCR, TCRdb re-called the 5' RACE reads, giving one row per CDR3 protein. The sample carries approximately 550,000 distinct CDR3 sequences, about a fifth recorded once. These records were also assigned to another study, of yellow fever vaccine responses in identical twins.

Source material: CD4+ T cells sorted from blood. These receptors came from a woman aged 18-29 years in good health. CDR3s include the opening cysteine and the closing phenylalanine or tryptophan. D genes are given only for firm matches. Clone size is given for some rows only: seen once, a few or many times, or a class if the clone is expanded.

j_call v_call clone_size d_call cdr3_aa cdr3_nt
TRBJ2-2 TRBV5-5 - - CASSWGGGRNTGELFF TGTGCCAGCAGCTGGGGGGGCGGGAGGAACACCGGGGAGCTGTTTTTT
TRBJ2-5 TRBV5-1 few TRBD1 CASSLRGTGQGETQYF TGCGCCAGCAGCTTGCGCGGGACAGGTCAAGGGGAGACCCAGTACTTC
TRBJ2-3 TRBV7-9 - TRBD2 CASTSGGPDTQYF TGTGCCAGCACGAGCGGGGGTCCAGATACGCAGTATTTT
TRBJ2-3 TRBV12-3/TRBV12-4 - - CASSLVQDTDTQYF TGTGCCAGCAGTTTAGTACAGGACACAGATACGCAGTATTTT
TRBJ1-6 TRBV5-1 - - CASSLSLIDRSNSPLHF TGCGCCAGCAGCTTAAGTCTTATCGACAGGTCTAATTCACCCCTCCACTTT
TRBJ2-2 TRBV10-3 - - CAITLNTGELFF TGTGCCATCACGTTGAACACCGGGGAGCTGTTTTTT
TRBJ2-2 TRBV12-3/TRBV12-4 few TRBD1 CASSLRRGTIGGELFF TGTGCCAGCAGTTTACGCAGGGGGACGATTGGCGGGGAGCTGTTTTTT
TRBJ2-1 TRBV5-1 few TRBD2 CASSLARTRANEQFF TGCGCCAGCAGCTTGGCCAGGACTAGGGCCAATGAGCAGTTCTTC
TRBJ2-1 TRBV10-3 - - CAISDGGSYNEQFF TGTGCCATCAGTGATGGCGGTTCCTACAATGAGCAGTTCTTC
TRBJ2-3 TRBV20-1 - - CSASVVGSGASRDTQYF TGCAGTGCTAGCGTTGTTGGGTCGGGGGCGTCCAGAGATACGCAGTATTTT
TRBJ2-1 TRBV6-5 - - CASSYDGPLYNEQFF TGTGCCAGCAGTTACGACGGCCCATTGTACAATGAGCAGTTCTTC
TRBJ2-1 TRBV4-2 - - CASSQYGNNEQFF TGTGCCAGCAGCCAATACGGAAACAATGAGCAGTTCTTC
TRBJ1-5 TRBV9 few - CASSVAGKGWAGNQPQHF TGTGCCAGCAGCGTAGCCGGCAAGGGGTGGGCCGGGAATCAGCCCCAGCATTTT
TRBJ1-2 TRBV5-1 - - CASSNGQSPYGYTF TGCGCCAGCAGCAACGGACAGTCTCCCTATGGCTACACCTTC
TRBJ1-1 TRBV20-1 - - CSARSTMNTEAFF TGCAGTGCTAGGTCGACCATGAACACTGAAGCTTTCTTT
TRBJ2-1 TRBV3-1 few - CASSQDSRELRNEQFF TGTGCCAGCAGCCAAGACTCGCGGGAATTAAGAAATGAGCAGTTCTTC
TRBJ2-7 TRBV7-9 - - CASSKDYEQYF TGTGCCAGCTCCAAAGATTACGAGCAGTACTTC
TRBJ2-5 TRBV29-1 few - CSVEDWGKQGGTPGVTQYF TGCAGCGTTGAAGATTGGGGGAAACAGGGAGGGACCCCTGGCGTGACCCAGTACTTC
TRBJ1-2 TRBV6-6 - - CASSYPSEAGYTF TGTGCCAGCAGCTACCCCAGTGAGGCTGGCTACACCTTC
TRBJ1-1 TRBV4-1 - TRBD1 CASSSPGQGRTEAFF TGCGCCAGCAGCTCCCCCGGACAGGGGAGGACTGAAGCTTTCTTT
TRBJ1-1 TRBV6-5 - - CASSYGGRAFF TGTGCCAGCAGTTACGGAGGGAGAGCTTTCTTT
TRBJ2-3 TRBV18 - - CASSFGDFGDTQYF TGTGCCAGCTCGTTCGGGGATTTCGGAGATACGCAGTATTTT
TRBJ2-1 TRBV12-3/TRBV12-4 - - CASNSGYFDNEQFF TGTGCCAGCAACTCGGGGTATTTCGACAATGAGCAGTTCTTC
TRBJ2-2 TRBV3-1 - - CASSQVSPNTGELFF TGTGCCAGCAGCCAAGTGTCGCCCAACACCGGGGAGCTGTTTTTT
TRBJ2-4 TRBV20-1 few - CSAPPGQQLAKNIQYF TGCAGTGCCCCCCCGGGACAACAACTAGCCAAAAACATTCAGTACTTC
TRBJ1-3 TRBV6-1 few - CASSLTPNSFGNTIYF TGTGCCAGCAGCCTAACGCCGAACAGCTTCGGAAACACCATATATTTT
TRBJ1-2 TRBV12-3/TRBV12-4 few - CASSLSEHNYGYTF TGTGCCAGCAGTTTAAGTGAACACAACTATGGCTACACCTTC
TRBJ2-3 TRBV12-3/TRBV12-4 - - CASCGTPAADTQYF TGTGCCAGCTGTGGGACTCCCGCGGCAGATACGCAGTATTTT
TRBJ2-3 TRBV5-1 - - CASSLASFGNTDTQYF TGCGCCAGCAGCTTGGCCAGCTTCGGTAACACAGATACGCAGTATTTT
TRBJ1-2 TRBV5-5 few TRBD1 CASSAGGLSYGYTF TGTGCCAGCAGCGCAGGGGGGCTTAGCTATGGCTACACCTTC
TRBJ2-3 TRBV20-1 - TRBD1 CSASAGQGSTDTQYF TGCAGTGCTAGCGCTGGACAGGGAAGCACAGATACGCAGTATTTT
TRBJ2-7 TRBV10-3 - TRBD1 CAISESLGQGPPYF TGTGCCATCAGTGAATCCTTAGGACAGGGGCCTCCGTACTTC
TRBJ2-3 TRBV27 - - CASSSESRTDTQYF TGTGCCAGCAGTTCTGAGTCTAGAACAGATACGCAGTATTTT
TRBJ2-1 TRBV6-1 few TRBD1 CASSEAPQGAYNEQFF TGTGCCAGCAGTGAAGCCCCCCAGGGGGCTTACAATGAGCAGTTCTTC
TRBJ2-1 TRBV14 - - CASSHELASYNEQFF TGTGCCAGCAGCCACGAGCTAGCGAGCTACAATGAGCAGTTCTTC
TRBJ2-1 TRBV12-3/TRBV12-4 - - CATTASAIKDNEQFF TGTGCCACGACAGCGAGCGCTATAAAGGACAATGAGCAGTTCTTC
TRBJ2-3 TRBV15 few TRBD2 CATSREGSGTDTQYF TGTGCCACCAGCAGAGAGGGTAGCGGGACAGATACGCAGTATTTT
TRBJ1-1 TRBV5-6 - - CASSLDAGWSTEAFF TGTGCCAGCAGCTTGGACGCGGGATGGAGCACTGAAGCTTTCTTT
TRBJ2-2 TRBV12-3/TRBV12-4 - TRBD1 CASNQDRGTGELFF TGTGCCAGCAACCAGGACAGGGGGACCGGGGAGCTGTTTTTT
TRBJ2-2 TRBV6-1 - - CATVEGNTGELFF TGTGCCACCGTAGAGGGGAACACCGGGGAGCTGTTTTTT
TRBJ2-3 TRBV20-1 - - CSALSGLTDTQYF TGCAGTGCTCTATCGGGCCTCACAGATACGCAGTATTTT
TRBJ1-2 TRBV20-1 few - CSAREGGGYGYTF TGCAGTGCTAGGGAAGGGGGTGGCTATGGCTACACCTTC
TRBJ1-6 TRBV29-1 - - CSVGPGREASSYNSPLHF TGCAGCGTTGGGCCTGGTCGGGAGGCGAGCTCCTATAATTCACCCCTCCACTTT
TRBJ2-7 TRBV5-1 few - CASSPWDWPNYEQYF TGCGCCAGCAGCCCATGGGACTGGCCCAACTACGAGCAGTACTTC
TRBJ2-3 TRBV6-4 - TRBD2 CASSDSSSGGADTQYF TGTGCCAGCAGTGACTCTTCTAGCGGAGGGGCGGATACGCAGTATTTT
TRBJ2-5 TRBV5-1 - - CASSLQAGSETQYF TGCGCCAGCAGCTTACAGGCCGGGTCGGAGACCCAGTACTTC
TRBJ1-1 TRBV3-1 - - CASSQRDTVTEAFF TGTGCCAGCAGCCAAAGGGACACCGTCACTGAAGCTTTCTTT
TRBJ1-2 TRBV5-1 - - CASSLAGGAHGYTF TGCGCCAGCAGCTTGGCCGGAGGGGCGCATGGCTACACCTTC
TRBJ2-7 TRBV20-1 - TRBD2 CSASRGTSGIYEQYF TGCAGTGCTAGTCGGGGGACTAGCGGGATTTACGAGCAGTACTTC
TRBJ2-1 TRBV24-1 few TRBD1 CATSDPGTGDYNEQFF TGTGCCACCAGTGACCCCGGGACAGGGGACTACAATGAGCAGTTCTTC
TRBJ1-1 TRBV7-9 few - CASSSMGPNTEAFF TGTGCCAGCAGCTCGATGGGCCCGAACACTGAAGCTTTCTTT
TRBJ2-1 TRBV29-1 few - CSVVRGAYNEQFF TGCAGCGTTGTCAGGGGGGCCTACAATGAGCAGTTCTTC
TRBJ2-7 TRBV5-1 few TRBD1 CASSLLGTGFYEQYF TGCGCCAGCAGCTTGCTCGGGACAGGTTTCTACGAGCAGTACTTC